This TCR beta chain was obtained from a study of T cell responses to AZD1222 COVID-19 vaccine. The germline CDR1 and CDR2 sequences are MRHNA and SNTAGT. This CDR3 region has 16 residues. After removal of 3 bases from V and 0 bases from J, the junction contained 5 bases not matched to a gene. Study-wide results and caveats: Spike-wide vaccine-associated CD4 TCRs dominated at 160-218 and 743-854. Donors, mostly white British, included more females; clonal diversity was possibly underestimated. Within unmutated variant regions lay the reported targets of nearly half of spike-specific TCRs. No day 14 peak samples; only post-peak repertoires were characterized.

This clone was observed once. No antigen is known for it. Repertoires were generated with immunoSEQ multiplex PCR, while TCRdb's copy carries only in-frame clones and drops some. In the table there are more than 75,000 clones, approximately 91% of which are singletons. The chain links TRBV6-4 to TRBJ2-1; 7 bases are a match to TRBD1. The clonotype comes from an adult in good health. The sequencing used peripheral blood, collected on day 0 of AZD1222 vaccination. In DNA, the CDR3 is TGTGCCAGCAGTGAAGGGACAGTGAGCTCCTACAATGAGCAGTTCTTC. This translates into CASSEGTVSSYNEQFF.